This T cell receptor beta chain originates from a study of cytotoxic CD8 clonotypes in ibrutinib-treated CLL. The trim removed 5 bases at V and 1 base at J, leaving 10 bases unmatched. Germline CDR1 reads LNHDA; CDR2 reads SQIVND (reference sequence). The CDR3 runs to 16 residues. Generated by immunoSEQ multiplex PCR, the TCRdb table keeps only in-frame clones and is missing some. The sample records about 140,000 clones, roughly 77% being singletons. Sample: PBMCs, taken after 12 months of ibrutinib treatment. V usage is TRBV19 and J usage is TRBJ1-1; 7 bases match TRBD1. This receptor was obtained from a human donor with chronic lymphocytic leukemia. The CDR3 spells CASSVDRVPSNTEAFF. CDR3 nucleotide sequence: TGTGCCAGTAGTGTCGACAGGGTCCCATCGAACACTGAAGCTTTCTTT.